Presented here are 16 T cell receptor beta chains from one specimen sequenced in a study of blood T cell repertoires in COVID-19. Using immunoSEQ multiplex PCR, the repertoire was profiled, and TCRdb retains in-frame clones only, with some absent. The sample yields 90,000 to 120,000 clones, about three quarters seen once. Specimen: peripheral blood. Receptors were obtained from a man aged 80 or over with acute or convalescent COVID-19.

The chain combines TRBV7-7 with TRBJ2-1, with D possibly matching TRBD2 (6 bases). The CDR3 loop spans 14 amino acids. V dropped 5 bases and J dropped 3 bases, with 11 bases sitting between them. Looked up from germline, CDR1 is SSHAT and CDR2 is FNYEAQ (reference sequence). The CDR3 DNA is TGTGCCAGCAGCATCGGGACTTACTACAATGAGCAGTTCTTC. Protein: CASSIGTYYNEQFF.

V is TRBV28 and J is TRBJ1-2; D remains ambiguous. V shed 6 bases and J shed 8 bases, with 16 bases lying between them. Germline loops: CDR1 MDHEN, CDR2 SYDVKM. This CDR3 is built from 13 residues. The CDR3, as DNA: TGTGCCAGCAGCGAGAATCCTCTCCGGGGCTACACCTTC. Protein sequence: CASSENPLRGYTF.

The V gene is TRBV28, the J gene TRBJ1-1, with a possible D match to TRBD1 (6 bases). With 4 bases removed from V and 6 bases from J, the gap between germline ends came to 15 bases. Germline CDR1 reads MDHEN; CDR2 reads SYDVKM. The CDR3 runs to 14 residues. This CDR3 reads CASSSPGGDSEAFF. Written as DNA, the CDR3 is TGTGCCAGCAGTTCTCCGGGGGGCGACTCTGAAGCTTTCTTT.

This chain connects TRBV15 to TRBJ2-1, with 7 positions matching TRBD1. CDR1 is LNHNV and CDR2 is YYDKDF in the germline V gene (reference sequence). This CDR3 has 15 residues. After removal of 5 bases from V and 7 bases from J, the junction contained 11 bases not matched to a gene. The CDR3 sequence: CATSLPSGGKNEQFF. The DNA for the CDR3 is TGTGCCACCAGCCTCCCATCAGGGGGAAAGAATGAGCAGTTCTTC. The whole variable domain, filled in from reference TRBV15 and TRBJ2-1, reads DAMVIQNPRYQVTQFGKPVTLSCSQTLNHNVMYWYQQKSSQAPKLLFHYYDKDFNNEADTPDNFQSRRPNTSFCFLDIRSPGLGDTAMYLCATSLPSGGKNEQFFGPGTRLTVL.

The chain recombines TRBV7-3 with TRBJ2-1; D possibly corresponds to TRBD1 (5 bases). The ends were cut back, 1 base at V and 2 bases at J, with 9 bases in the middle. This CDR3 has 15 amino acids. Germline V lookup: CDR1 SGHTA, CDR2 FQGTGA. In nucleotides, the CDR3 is TGTGCCAGCAGCTTAAGTGGGGCCCCCTACAATGAGCAGTTCTTC. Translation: CASSLSGAPYNEQFF.

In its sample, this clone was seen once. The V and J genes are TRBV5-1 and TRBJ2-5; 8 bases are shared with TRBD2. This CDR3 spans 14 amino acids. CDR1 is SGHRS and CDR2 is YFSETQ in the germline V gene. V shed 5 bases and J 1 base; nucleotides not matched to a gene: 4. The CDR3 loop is CASRPSGSQETQYF. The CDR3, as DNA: TGCGCCAGCAGGCCTAGCGGGTCCCAAGAGACCCAGTACTTC.

The CDR3 sequence is CASSYSIWKEEQYF. The CDR3 DNA is TGTGCCAGCAGTTACTCGATCTGGAAGGAGGAGCAGTACTTC. The chain uses TRBV6-5 and TRBJ2-7; D unclear. The CDR3 is 14 amino acids. The V gene's germline CDR1 is MNHEY and CDR2 SVGAGI. V was shortened by 0 bases and J by 7 bases, with 13 bases between the two germline ends.

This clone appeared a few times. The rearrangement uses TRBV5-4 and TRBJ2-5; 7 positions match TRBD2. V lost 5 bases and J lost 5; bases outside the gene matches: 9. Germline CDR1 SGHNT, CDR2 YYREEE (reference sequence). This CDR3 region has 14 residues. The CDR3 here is CASRLADRLETQYF. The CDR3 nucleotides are TGTGCCAGCAGGCTAGCGGACCGTCTGGAGACCCAGTACTTC. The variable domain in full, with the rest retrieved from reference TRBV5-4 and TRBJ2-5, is ETGVTQSPTHLIKTRGQQVTLRCSSQSGHNTVSWYQQALGQGPQFIFQYYREEENGRGNFPPRFSGLQFPNYSSELNVNALELDDSALYLCASRLADRLETQYFGPGTRLLVL.

For the CDR3, the DNA is TGCAGTGCTAGCCTCGGGACTAGCCTGTTCTTC. Protein product: CSASLGTSLFF. V gene TRBV20-1 combines with J gene TRBJ2-1; 9 bases are a match to TRBD2. The CDR3 has 11 residues. The germline V gene has CDR1 DFQATT and CDR2 SNEGSKA (reference sequence). V was clipped by 3 bases and J by 15 bases; unmatched bases: 6.

The CDR3 loop reads CAWRLTGKGNQPQHF. The DNA for the CDR3 is TGTGCCTGGAGGCTGACAGGGAAGGGCAATCAGCCCCAGCATTTT. The rearrangement joins TRBV30 to TRBJ1-5, with 7 bases aligning to TRBD1. This CDR3 has 15 residues. Germline lookup yields CDR1 GTSNPN and CDR2 SVGIG (reference sequence). Trimming took 3 bases from V and 2 from J; bases not matched to a gene: 7.

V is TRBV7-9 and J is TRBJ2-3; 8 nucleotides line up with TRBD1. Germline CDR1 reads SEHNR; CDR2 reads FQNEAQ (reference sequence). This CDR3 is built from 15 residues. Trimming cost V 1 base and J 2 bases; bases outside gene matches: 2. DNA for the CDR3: TGTGCCAGCAGCTTAGGACAGGGGACCACAGATACGCAGTATTTT. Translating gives CASSLGQGTTDTQYF.

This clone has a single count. The CDR3, as DNA: TGTGCCAGCAGCTTAGGCCTTAGCGGGGGTAACACCGGGGAGCTGTTTTTT. Protein product: CASSLGLSGGNTGELFF. The chain carries TRBV11-2 and TRBJ2-2; 9 bases match TRBD2. CDR3 length: 17 amino acids. Trimming cost V 1 base and J 2 bases; bases outside gene matches: 5. Germline V gene lookup returns CDR1 SGHAT and CDR2 FQNNGV.

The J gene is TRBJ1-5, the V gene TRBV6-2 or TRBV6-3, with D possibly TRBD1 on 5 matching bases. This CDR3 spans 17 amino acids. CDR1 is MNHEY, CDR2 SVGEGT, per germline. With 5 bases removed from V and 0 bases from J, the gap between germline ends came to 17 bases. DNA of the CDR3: TGTGCCAGCAGTGACTGGACAAGGGGAAATAGCAATCAGCCCCAGCATTTT. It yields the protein CASSDWTRGNSNQPQHF.

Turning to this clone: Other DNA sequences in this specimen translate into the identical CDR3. In DNA form, the CDR3 reads TGTGCCAGTGCCGGGACAGGGGGCCTTCAGCCCCAGCATTTT. Amino acids: CASAGTGGLQPQHF. The chain couples TRBV19 to TRBJ1-5, with 12 bases aligning to TRBD1. CDR3 length: 14 amino acids. The ends lost 8 bases at V and 6 bases at J; junction bases unmatched: 5. In germline, CDR1 is LNHDA, CDR2 SQIVND (reference sequence).

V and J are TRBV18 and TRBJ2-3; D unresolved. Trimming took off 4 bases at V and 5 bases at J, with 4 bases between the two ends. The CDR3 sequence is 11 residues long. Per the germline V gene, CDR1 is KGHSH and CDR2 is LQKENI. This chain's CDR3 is CASSHGDTQYF. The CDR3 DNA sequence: TGTGCCAGCTCACACGGAGATACGCAGTATTTT. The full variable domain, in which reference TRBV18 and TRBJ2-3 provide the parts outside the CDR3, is NAGVMQNPRHLVRRRGQEARLRCSPMKGHSHVYWYRQLPEEGLKFMVYLQKENIIDESGMPKERFSAEFPKEGPSILRIQQVVRGDSAAYFCASSHGDTQYFGPGTRLTVL.

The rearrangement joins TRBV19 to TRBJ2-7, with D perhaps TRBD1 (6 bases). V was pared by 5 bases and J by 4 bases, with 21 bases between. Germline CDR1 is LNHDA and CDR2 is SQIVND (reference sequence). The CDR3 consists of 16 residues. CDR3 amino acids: CASSQRGRDKQYEQYF. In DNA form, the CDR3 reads TGTGCCAGTAGTCAACGCGGACGGGACAAGCAATACGAGCAGTACTTC.